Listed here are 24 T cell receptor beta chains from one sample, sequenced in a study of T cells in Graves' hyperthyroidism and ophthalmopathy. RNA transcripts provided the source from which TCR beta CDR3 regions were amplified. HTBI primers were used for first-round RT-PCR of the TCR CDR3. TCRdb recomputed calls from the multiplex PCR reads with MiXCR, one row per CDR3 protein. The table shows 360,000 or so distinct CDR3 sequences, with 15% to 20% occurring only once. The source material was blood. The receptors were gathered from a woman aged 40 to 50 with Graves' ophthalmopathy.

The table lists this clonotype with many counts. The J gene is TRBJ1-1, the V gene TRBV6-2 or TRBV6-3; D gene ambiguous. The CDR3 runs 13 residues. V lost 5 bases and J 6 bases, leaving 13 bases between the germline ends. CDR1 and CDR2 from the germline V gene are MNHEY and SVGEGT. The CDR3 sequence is CASSMNGISEAFF. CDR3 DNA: TGTGCCAGCAGTATGAACGGGATCTCTGAAGCTTTCTTT.

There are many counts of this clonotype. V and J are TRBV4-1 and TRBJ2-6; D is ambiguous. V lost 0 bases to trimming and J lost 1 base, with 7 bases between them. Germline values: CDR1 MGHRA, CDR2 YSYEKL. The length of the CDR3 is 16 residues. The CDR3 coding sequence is TGCGCCAGCAGCCAAGAAGACGGATCTGGGGCCAACGTCCTGACTTTC. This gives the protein CASSQEDGSGANVLTF.

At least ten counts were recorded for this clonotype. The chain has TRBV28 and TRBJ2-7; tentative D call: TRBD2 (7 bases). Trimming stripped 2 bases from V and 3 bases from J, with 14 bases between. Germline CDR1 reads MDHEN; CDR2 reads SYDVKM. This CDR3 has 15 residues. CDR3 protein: CASSLLAGAVYEQYF. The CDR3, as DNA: TGTGCCAGCAGTTTACTTGCGGGGGCTGTCTACGAGCAGTACTTC.

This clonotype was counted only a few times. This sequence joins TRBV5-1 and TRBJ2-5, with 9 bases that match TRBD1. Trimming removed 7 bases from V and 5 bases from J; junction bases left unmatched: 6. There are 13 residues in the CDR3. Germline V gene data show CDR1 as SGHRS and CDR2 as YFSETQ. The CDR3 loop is CASRDRAEETQYF. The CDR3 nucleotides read TGCGCCAGCCGGGACAGGGCAGAGGAGACCCAGTACTTC.

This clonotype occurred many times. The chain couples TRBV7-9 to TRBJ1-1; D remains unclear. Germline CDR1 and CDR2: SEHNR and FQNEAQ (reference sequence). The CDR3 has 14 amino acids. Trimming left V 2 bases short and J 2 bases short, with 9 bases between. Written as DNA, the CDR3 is TGTGCCAGCAGCTTAATGGGTGGAAACACTGAAGCTTTCTTT. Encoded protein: CASSLMGGNTEAFF.

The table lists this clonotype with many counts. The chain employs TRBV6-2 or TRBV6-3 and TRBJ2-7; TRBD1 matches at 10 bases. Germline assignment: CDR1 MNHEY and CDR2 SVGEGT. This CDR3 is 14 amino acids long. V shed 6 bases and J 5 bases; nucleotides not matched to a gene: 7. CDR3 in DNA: TGTGCCAGCAGGACCGGGACAGGGGTCCACGAGCAGTACTTC. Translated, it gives CASRTGTGVHEQYF.

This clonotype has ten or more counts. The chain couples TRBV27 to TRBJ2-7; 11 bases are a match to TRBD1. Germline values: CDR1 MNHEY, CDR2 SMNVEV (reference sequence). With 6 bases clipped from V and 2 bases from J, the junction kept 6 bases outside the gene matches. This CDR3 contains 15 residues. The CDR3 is CASRPLGQGAYEQYF. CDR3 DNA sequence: TGTGCCAGCAGGCCTCTGGGACAGGGGGCCTACGAGCAGTACTTC.

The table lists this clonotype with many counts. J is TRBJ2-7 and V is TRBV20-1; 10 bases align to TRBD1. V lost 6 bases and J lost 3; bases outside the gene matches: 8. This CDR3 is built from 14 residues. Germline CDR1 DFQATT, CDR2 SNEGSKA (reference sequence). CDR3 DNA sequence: TGCAGTGCCCCAACCGGACAGGGGGTCTACGAGCAGTACTTC. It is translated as CSAPTGQGVYEQYF.

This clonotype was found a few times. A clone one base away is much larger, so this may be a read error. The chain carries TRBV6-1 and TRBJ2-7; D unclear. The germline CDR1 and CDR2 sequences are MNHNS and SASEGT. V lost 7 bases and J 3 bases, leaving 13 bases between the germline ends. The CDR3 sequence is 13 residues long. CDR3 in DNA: TGTGCCAGCACCCCATCCTACAACTACGAGCAGTACTTC. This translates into CASTPSYNYEQYF.

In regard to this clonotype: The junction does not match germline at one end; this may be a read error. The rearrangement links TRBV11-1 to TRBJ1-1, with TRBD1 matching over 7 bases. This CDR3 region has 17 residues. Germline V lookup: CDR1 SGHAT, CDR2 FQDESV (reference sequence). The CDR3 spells CASILDSGGRNVGEAFF. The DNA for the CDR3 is TGTGCCAGCATCTTAGACTCAGGGGGGCGCAACGTCGGCGAAGCTTTCTTT. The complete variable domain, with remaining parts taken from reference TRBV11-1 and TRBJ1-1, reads EAEVAQSPRYKITEKSQAVAFWCDPISGHATLYWYRQILGQGPELLVQFQDESVVDDSQLPKDRFSAERLKGVDSTLKIQPAELGDSAMYLCASILDSGGRNVGEAFFGQGTRLTVV.

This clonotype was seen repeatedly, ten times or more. In nucleotides, the CDR3 is TGTGCCAGCAGTTACTCGAGGACTAGGGGTGCCGAGCAGTACTTC. The encoded protein is CASSYSRTRGAEQYF. V is TRBV6-5 and J is TRBJ2-7; 7 bases line up with TRBD2. Germline V gene sequence: CDR1 MNHEY, CDR2 SVGAGI. The CDR3 sequence is 15 residues long. Unmatched junction bases numbered 8, after V lost 0 bases and J lost 6 bases.

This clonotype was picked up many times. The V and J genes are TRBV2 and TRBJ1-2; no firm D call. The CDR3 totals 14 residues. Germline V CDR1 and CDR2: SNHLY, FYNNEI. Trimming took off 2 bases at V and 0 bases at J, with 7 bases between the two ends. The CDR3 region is CASSEKGSNYGYTF. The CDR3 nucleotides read TGTGCCAGCAGTGAAAAGGGCTCTAACTATGGCTACACCTTC.

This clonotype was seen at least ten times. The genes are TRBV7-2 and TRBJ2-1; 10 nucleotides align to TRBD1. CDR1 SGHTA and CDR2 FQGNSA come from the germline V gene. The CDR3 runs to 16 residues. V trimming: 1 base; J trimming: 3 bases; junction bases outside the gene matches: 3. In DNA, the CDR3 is TGTGCCAGCAGCTTAGAGGACAGGGGGTACTACAATGAGCAGTTCTTC. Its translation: CASSLEDRGYYNEQFF.

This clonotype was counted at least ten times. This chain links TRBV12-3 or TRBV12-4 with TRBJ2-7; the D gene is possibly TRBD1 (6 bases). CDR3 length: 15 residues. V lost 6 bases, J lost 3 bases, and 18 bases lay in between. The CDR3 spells CASSPGQQLIYEQYF. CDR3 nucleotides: TGTGCCAGCAGCCCCGGACAGCAATTAATCTACGAGCAGTACTTC.

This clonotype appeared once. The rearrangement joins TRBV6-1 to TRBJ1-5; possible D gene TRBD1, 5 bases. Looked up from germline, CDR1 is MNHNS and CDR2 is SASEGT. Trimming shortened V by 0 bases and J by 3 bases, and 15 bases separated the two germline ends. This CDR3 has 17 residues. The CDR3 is CASSEALDWGLNQPQHF. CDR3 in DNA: TGTGCCAGCAGTGAAGCCCTTGACTGGGGCCTCAATCAGCCCCAGCATTTT.

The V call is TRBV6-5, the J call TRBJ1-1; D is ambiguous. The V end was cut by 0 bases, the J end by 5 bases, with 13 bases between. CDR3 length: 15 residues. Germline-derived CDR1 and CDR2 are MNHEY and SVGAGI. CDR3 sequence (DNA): TGTGCCAGCAGTTACTCCCACCTCGGGAAAACTGAAGCTTTCTTT. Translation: CASSYSHLGKTEAFF.

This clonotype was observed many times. Written as DNA, the CDR3 is TGCGCCAGCAGCCAAGACCAGGGCAGGCAAGAGACCCAGTACTTC. It codes for CASSQDQGRQETQYF. The chain employs TRBV4-1 and TRBJ2-5; D is perhaps TRBD1 (5 bases). The V gene lost 0 bases and the J gene lost 2 bases, with 10 bases spanning the gap. This CDR3 comprises 15 residues. Germline lookup yields CDR1 MGHRA and CDR2 YSYEKL.

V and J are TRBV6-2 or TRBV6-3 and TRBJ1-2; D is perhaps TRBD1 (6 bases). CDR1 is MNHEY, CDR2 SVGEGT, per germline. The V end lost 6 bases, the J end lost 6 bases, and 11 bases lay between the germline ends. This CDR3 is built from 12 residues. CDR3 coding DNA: TGTGCCAGCAGACAGGGATTCGATGGCTACACCTTC. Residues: CASRQGFDGYTF.

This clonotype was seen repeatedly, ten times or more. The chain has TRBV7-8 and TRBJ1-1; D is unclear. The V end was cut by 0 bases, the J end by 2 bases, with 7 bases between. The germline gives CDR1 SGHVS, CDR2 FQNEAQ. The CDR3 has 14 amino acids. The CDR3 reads CASSLAPLNTEAFF. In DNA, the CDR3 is TGTGCCAGCAGCTTAGCGCCCCTAAACACTGAAGCTTTCTTT.

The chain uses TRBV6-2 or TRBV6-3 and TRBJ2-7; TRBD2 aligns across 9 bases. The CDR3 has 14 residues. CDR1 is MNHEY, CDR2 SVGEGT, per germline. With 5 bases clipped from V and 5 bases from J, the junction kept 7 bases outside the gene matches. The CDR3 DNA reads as TGTGCCAGCAGTCAAGCTAGCGGGAACCACGAGCAGTACTTC. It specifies CASSQASGNHEQYF.

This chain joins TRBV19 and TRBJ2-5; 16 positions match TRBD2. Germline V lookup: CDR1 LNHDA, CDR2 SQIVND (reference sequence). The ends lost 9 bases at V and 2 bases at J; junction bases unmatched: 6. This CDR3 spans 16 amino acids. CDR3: CARTPGLAGGQETQYF. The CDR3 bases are TGTGCCAGGACCCCGGGACTAGCGGGAGGGCAAGAGACCCAGTACTTC.

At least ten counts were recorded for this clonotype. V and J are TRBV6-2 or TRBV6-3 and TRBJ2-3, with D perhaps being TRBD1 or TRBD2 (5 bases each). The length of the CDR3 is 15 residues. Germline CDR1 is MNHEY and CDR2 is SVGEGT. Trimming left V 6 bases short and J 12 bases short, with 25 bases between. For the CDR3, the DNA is TGTGCCAGCAGCCCCCGGGGTGGGGGACGCGCAACCCAGTATTTT. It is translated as CASSPRGGGRATQYF.

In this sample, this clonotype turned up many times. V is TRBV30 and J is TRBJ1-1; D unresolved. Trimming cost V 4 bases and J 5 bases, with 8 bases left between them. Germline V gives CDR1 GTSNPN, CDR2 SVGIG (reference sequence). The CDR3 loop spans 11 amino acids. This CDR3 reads CAWKMRTEAFF. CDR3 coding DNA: TGTGCCTGGAAAATGAGGACTGAAGCTTTCTTT.

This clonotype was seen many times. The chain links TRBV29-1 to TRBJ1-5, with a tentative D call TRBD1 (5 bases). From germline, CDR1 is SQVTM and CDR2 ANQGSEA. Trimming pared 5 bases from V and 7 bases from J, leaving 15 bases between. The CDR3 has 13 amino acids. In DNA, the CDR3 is TGCAGCGTTTCGGCAGGGCTAGAACAGCCCCAGCATTTT. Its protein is CSVSAGLEQPQHF.